A selection of T cell receptor beta chains follows, all from one sample in a study of CD8 T cells in Susac syndrome. MiXCR, applied by TCRdb to the immunoSEQ multiplex PCR reads, yields one record per CDR3 protein. This table holds approximately 200,000 distinct CDR3 sequences, approximately 95% found once. Sample: CD4+ T cells from PBMCs. Receptor source: a human donor with multiple sclerosis. CDR3s include the opening cysteine and the closing phenylalanine or tryptophan. A D gene is named only where the DNA matches it firmly. Some rows mark clone size as missing; the rest say once, few, many or name a class of expanded clone.

D gene	V gene	CDR3 length	J gene	clone size	CDR3 DNA	CDR3 protein
-	TRBV12-3/TRBV12-4	12	TRBJ1-4	-	TGTGCCAGCAGTTTTTCGATTGGGAAACTGTTTTTT	CASSFSIGKLFF
-	TRBV24-1	14	TRBJ2-3	-	TGTGCCACCAGTGATCCGTCTAGCACAGATACGCAGTATTTT	CATSDPSSTDTQYF
-	TRBV21-1	14	TRBJ2-7	-	TGTGCCAGCAGCACAAGGACAGGGTCGGGCGAGCAGTACTTC	CASSTRTGSGEQYF
-	TRBV4-1	15	TRBJ2-1	-	TGCGCCAGCAGCCAAGGGCGGGAAAGCTACAATGAGCAGTTCTTC	CASSQGRESYNEQFF
TRBD1	TRBV3-1	14	TRBJ1-2	once	TGTGCCAGCAGAGACAGGGCACCGGGCTATGGCTACACCTTC	CASRDRAPGYGYTF
-	TRBV29-1	13	TRBJ2-7	-	TGCAGCGCCTCAGGGACGGACTCCTACGAGCAGTACTTC	CSASGTDSYEQYF
TRBD1	TRBV5-4	14	TRBJ2-5	-	TGTGCCAGCAAGAGAGGGGACAGGGGAGCGACCCAGTACTTC	CASKRGDRGATQYF
-	TRBV5-4	14	TRBJ2-3	-	TGTGCCAGCAGCTTGGCTAGCGCAGCAGATACGCAGTATTTT	CASSLASAADTQYF
-	TRBV12-5	11	TRBJ2-1	-	TGTGCTAGTGGTCAAACCTGGGAGCAGTTCTTC	CASGQTWEQFF
-	TRBV4-1	17	TRBJ2-1	-	TGCGCCAGCAGCCAAGTCGGACGGGGGAGCTCCTACAATGAGCAGTTCTTC	CASSQVGRGSSYNEQFF
TRBD1	TRBV12-3/TRBV12-4	13	TRBJ1-1	-	TGTGCCAGCAGTTCGAAACGGGACAGGGAAGCTTTCTTT	CASSSKRDREAFF